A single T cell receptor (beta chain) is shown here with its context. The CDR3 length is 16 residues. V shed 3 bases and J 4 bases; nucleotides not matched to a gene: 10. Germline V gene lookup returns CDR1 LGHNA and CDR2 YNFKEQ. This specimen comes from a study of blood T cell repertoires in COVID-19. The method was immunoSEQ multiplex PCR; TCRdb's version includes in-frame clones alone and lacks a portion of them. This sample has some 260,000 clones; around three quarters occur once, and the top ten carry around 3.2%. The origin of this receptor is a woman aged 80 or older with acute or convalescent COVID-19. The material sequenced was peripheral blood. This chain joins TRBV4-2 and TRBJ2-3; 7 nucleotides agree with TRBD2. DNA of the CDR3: TGTGCCAGCAGCCAGATAGGCGGGAGTTGGGCAGATACGCAGTATTTT. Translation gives CASSQIGGSWADTQYF.